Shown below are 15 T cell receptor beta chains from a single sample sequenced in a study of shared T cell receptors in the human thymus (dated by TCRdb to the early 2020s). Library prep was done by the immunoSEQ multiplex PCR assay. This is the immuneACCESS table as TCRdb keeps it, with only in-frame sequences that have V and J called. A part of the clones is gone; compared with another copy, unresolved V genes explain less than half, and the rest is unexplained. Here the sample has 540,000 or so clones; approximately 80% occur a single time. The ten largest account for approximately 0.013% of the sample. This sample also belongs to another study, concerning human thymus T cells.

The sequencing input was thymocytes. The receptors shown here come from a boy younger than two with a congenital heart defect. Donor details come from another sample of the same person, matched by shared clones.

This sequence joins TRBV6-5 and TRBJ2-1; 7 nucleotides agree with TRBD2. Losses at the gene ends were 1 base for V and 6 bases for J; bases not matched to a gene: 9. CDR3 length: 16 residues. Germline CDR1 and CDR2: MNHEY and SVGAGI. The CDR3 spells CASSYYRQAGSNEQFF. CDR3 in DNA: TGTGCCAGCAGTTACTATCGCCAAGCGGGGAGCAATGAGCAGTTCTTC.

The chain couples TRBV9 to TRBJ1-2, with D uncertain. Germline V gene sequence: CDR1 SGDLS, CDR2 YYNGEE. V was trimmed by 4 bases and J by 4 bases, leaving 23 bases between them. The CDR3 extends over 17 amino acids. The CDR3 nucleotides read TGTGCCAGCAGCCCCTTTATAGCATTTCCCTCCTTCTATGGCTACACCTTC. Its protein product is CASSPFIAFPSFYGYTF.

The CDR3 DNA reads TGCAGTGCGGTCCGTTCCTACGAGCAGTACTTC. Protein product: CSAVRSYEQYF. V gene TRBV20-1 combines with J gene TRBJ2-5; D gene ambiguous. Near its end, the DNA agrees better with TRBJ2-7, so the J call may be wrong. The V gene's germline CDR1 is DFQATT and CDR2 SNEGSKA (reference sequence). This CDR3 is 11 amino acids long.

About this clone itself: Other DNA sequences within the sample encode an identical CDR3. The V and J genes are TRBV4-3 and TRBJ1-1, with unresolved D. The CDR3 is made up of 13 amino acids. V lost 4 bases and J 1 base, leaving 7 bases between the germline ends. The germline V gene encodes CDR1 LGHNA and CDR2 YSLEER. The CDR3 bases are TGCGCCAGCAGCCCGGGAGGGAACACTGAAGCTTTCTTT. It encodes CASSPGGNTEAFF.

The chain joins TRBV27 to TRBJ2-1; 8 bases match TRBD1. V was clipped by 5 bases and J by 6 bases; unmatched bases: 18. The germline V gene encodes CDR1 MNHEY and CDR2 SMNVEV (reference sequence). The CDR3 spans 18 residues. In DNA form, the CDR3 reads TGTGCCAGCAGTCTCCAAGCTAACGGGGACAGGATCTTCAATGAGCAGTTCTTC. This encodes CASSLQANGDRIFNEQFF.

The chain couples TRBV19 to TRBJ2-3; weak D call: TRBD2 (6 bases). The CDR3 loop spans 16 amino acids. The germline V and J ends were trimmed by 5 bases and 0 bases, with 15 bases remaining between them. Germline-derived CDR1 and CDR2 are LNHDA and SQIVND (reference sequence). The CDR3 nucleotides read TGTGCCAGTAGTCCGGCTAGCGAAATTAGCACAGATACGCAGTATTTT. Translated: CASSPASEISTDTQYF.

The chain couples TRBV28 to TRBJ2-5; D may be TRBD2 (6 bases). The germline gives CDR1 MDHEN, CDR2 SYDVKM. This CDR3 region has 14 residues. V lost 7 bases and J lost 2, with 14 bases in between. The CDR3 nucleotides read TGTGCCAGCATCTCCGGGACTCGTCAAGAGACCCAGTACTTC. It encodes CASISGTRQETQYF. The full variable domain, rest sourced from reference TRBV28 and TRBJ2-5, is DVKVTQSSRYLVKRTGEKVFLECVQDMDHENMFWYRQDPGLGLRLIYFSYDVKMKEKGDIPEGYSVSREKKERFSLILESASTNQTSMYLCASISGTRQETQYFGPGTRLLVL.

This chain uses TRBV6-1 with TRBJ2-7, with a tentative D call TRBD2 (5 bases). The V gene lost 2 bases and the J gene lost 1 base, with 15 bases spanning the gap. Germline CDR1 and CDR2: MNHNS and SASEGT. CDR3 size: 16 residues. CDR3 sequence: CASSELTGRTSYEQYF. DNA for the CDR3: TGTGCCAGCAGTGAACTTACCGGACGGACTTCCTACGAGCAGTACTTC.

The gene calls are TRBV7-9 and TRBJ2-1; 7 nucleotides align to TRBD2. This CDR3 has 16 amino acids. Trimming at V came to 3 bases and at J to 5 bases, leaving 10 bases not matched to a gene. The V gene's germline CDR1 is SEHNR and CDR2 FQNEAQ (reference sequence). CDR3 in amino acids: CASSFSAGLLHNEQFF. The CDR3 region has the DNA TGTGCCAGCAGCTTTTCCGCGGGACTACTACACAATGAGCAGTTCTTC.

This CDR3 reads CASSLRGVNQPQHF. In nucleotides, the CDR3 is TGTGCCAGCAGCCTCAGGGGGGTCAATCAGCCCCAGCATTTT. This chain connects TRBV28 to TRBJ1-5; TRBD1 matches 7 bases. Looked up from germline, CDR1 is MDHEN and CDR2 is SYDVKM. The trim removed 6 bases at V and 3 bases at J, leaving 5 bases unmatched. The CDR3 contains 14 residues. The variable domain in full, completed from reference TRBV28 and TRBJ1-5, reads DVKVTQSSRYLVKRTGEKVFLECVQDMDHENMFWYRQDPGLGLRLIYFSYDVKMKEKGDIPEGYSVSREKKERFSLILESASTNQTSMYLCASSLRGVNQPQHFGDGTRLSIL.

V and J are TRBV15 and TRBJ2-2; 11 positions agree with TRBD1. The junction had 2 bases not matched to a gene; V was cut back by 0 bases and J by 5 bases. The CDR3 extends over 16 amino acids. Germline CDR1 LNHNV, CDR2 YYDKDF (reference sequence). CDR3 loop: CATSRERDRGTGELFF. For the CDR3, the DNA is TGTGCCACCAGCAGAGAGAGGGACAGGGGGACCGGGGAGCTGTTTTTT.

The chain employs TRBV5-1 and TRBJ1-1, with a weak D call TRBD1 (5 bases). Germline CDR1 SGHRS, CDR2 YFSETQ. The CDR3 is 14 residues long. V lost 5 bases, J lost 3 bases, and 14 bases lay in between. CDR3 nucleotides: TGCGCCAGCAGACACAACGGAGGGGACACTGAAGCTTTCTTT. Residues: CASRHNGGDTEAFF. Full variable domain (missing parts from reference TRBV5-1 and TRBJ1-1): KAGVTQTPRYLIKTRGQQVTLSCSPISGHRSVSWYQQTPGQGLQFLFEYFSETQRNKGNFPGRFSGRQFSNSRSEMNVSTLELGDSALYLCASRHNGGDTEAFFGQGTRLTVV.

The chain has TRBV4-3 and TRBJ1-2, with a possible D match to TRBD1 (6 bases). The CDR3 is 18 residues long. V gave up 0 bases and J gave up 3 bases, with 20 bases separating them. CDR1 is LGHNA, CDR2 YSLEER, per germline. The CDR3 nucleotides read TGCGCCAGCAGCCAAGACCCCAACAGGGAAGGTTGGGACTATGGCTACACCTTC. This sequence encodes CASSQDPNREGWDYGYTF.

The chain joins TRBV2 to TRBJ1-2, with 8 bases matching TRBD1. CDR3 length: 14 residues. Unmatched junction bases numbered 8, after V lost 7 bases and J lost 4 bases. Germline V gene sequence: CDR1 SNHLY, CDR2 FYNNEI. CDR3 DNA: TGTGCCAGCACCGCCCAGGGGGCAGCCTATGGCTACACCTTC. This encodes CASTAQGAAYGYTF.

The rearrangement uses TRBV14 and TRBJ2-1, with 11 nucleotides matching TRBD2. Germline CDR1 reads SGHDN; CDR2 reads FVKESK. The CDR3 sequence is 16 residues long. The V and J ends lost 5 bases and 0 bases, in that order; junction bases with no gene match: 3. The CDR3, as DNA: TGTGCCAGCAGCTCTGGGACTAGCGGCTCCTACAATGAGCAGTTCTTC. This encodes CASSSGTSGSYNEQFF.